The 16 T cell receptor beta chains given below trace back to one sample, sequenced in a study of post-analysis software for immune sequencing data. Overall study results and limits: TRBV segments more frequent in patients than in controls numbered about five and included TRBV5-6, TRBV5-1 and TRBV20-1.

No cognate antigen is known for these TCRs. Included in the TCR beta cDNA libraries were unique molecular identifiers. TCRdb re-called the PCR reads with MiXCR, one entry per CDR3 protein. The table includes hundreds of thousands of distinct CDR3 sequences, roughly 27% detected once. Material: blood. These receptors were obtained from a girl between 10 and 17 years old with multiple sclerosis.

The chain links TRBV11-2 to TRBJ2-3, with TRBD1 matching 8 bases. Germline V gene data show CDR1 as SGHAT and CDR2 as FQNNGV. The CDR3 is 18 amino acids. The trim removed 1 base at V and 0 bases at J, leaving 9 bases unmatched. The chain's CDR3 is CASSLGRGQAKSTDTQYF. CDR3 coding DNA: TGTGCCAGCAGCTTAGGACGGGGACAGGCGAAAAGCACAGATACGCAGTATTTT.

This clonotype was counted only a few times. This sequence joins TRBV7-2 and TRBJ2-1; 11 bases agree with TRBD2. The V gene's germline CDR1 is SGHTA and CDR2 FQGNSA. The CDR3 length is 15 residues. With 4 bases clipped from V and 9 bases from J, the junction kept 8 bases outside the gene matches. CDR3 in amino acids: CASSSVSLAGGEQFF. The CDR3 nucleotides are TGTGCCAGCAGCTCTGTATCCCTAGCGGGAGGTGAGCAGTTCTTC.

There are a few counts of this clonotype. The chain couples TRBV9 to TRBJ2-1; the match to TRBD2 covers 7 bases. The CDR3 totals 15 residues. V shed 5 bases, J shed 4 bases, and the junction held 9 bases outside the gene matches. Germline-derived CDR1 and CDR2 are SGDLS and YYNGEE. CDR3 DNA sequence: TGTGCCAGCAGTTTAAGCGGGGCCAAATACAATGAGCAGTTCTTC. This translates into CASSLSGAKYNEQFF.

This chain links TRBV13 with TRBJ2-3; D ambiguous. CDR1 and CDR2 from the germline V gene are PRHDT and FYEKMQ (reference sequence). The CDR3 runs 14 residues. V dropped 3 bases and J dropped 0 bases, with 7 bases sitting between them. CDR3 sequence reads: CASSFESSTDTQYF. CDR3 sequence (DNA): TGTGCCAGCAGCTTCGAGTCGAGCACAGATACGCAGTATTTT.

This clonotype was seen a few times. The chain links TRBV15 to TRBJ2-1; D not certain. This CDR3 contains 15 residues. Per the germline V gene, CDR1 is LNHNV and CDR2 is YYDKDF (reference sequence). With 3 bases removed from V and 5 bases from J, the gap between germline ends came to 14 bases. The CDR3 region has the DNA TGTGCCACCAGCAGGACTCCACCCATTGACAATGAGCAGTTCTTC. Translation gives CATSRTPPIDNEQFF.

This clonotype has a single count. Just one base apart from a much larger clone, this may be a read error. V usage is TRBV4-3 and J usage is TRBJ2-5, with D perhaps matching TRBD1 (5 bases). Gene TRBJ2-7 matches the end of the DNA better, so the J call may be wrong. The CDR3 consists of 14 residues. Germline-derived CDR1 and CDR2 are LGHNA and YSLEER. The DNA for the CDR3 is TGCGCCAGCAGCCAAGGACAGTACCCCTACGAGCAGTACTTC. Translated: CASSQGQYPYEQYF.

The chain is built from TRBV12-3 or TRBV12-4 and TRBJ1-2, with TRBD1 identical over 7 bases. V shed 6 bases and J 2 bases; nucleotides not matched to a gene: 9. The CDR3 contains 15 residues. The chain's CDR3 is CASRAQGVSNYGYTF. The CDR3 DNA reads TGTGCCAGCAGGGCTCAGGGGGTTTCGAACTATGGCTACACCTTC.

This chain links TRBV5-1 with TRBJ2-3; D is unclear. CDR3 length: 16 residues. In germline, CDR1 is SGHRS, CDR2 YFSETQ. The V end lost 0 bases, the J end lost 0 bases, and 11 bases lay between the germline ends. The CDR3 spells CASSLGSTFSTDTQYF. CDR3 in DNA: TGCGCCAGCAGCTTGGGGAGTACTTTTAGCACAGATACGCAGTATTTT.

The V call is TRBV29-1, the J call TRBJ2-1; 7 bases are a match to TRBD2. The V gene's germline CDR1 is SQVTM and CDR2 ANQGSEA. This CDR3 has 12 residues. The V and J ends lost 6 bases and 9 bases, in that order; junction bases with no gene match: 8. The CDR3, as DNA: TGCAGCGTCGAACGGGGGAGGGCTGAGCAGTTCTTC. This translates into CSVERGRAEQFF.

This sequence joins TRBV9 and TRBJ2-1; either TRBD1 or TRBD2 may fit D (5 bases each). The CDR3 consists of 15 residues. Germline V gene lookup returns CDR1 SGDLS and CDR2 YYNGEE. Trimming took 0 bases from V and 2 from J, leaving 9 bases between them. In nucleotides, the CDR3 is TGTGCCAGCAGCGTAGACGGGGCCACCTACAATGAGCAGTTCTTC. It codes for CASSVDGATYNEQFF.

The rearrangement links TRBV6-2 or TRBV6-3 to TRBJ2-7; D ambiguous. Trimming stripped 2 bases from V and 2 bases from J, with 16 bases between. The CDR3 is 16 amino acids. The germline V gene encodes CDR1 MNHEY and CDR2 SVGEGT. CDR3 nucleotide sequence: TGTGCCAGCAGTTACGGGGTGCTAAGTCAACCCTACGAGCAGTACTTC. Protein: CASSYGVLSQPYEQYF.

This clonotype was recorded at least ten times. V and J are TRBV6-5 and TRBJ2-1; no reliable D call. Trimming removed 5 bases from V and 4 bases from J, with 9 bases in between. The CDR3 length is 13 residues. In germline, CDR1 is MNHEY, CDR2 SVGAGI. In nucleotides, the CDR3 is TGTGCCAGCAGTCGCGACACTTACAATGAGCAGTTCTTC. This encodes CASSRDTYNEQFF.

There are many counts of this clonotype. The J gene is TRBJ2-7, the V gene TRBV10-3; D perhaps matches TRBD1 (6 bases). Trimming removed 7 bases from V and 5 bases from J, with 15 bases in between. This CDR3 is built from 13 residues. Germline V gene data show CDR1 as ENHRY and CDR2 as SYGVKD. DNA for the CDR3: TGTGCCATCACCCCAACAGGGTCGCACGAGCAGTACTTC. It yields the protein CAITPTGSHEQYF.

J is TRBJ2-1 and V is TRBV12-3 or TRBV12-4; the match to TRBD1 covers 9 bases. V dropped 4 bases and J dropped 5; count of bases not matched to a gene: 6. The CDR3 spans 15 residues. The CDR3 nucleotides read TGTGCCAGCAGTTCTACAGGGGGCAGGCACAATGAGCAGTTCTTC. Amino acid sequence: CASSSTGGRHNEQFF.

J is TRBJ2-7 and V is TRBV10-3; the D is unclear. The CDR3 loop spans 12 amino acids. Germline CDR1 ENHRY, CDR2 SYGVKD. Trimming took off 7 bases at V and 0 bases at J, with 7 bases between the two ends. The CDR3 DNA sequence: TGTGCCATCAACTCTGACTCCTACGAGCAGTACTTC. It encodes CAINSDSYEQYF.

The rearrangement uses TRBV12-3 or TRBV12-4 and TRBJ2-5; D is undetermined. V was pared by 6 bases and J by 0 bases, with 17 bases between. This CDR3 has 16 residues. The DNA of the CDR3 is TGTGCCAGCAGCCGTCTTAGAGGTGGCAACCAAGAGACCCAGTACTTC. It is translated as CASSRLRGGNQETQYF.